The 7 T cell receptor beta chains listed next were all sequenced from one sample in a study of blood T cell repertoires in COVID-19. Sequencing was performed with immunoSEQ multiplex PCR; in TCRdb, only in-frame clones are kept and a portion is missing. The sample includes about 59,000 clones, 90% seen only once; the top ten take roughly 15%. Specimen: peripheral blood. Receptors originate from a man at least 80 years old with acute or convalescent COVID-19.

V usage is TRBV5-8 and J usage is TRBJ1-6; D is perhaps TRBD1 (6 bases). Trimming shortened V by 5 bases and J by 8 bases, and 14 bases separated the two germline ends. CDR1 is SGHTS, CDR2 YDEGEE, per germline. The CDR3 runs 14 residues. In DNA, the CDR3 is TGTGCCAGCAGTCGTACAGGGTTCGATTCACCCCTCCACTTT. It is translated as CASSRTGFDSPLHF.

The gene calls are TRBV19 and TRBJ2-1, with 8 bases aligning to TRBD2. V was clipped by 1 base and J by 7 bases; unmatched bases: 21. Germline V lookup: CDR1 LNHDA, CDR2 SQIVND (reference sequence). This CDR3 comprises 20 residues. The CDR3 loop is CASSIAYAWLLAESGNEQFF. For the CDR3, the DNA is TGTGCCAGTAGTATAGCTTATGCTTGGTTACTAGCGGAGTCGGGGAATGAGCAGTTCTTC.

The CDR3 bases are TGTGCCAGCACGTATGCTGGACAGTCCACCGGGGAGCTGTTTTTT. Translated, it gives CASTYAGQSTGELFF. The V and J genes are TRBV2 and TRBJ2-2, with D tentatively TRBD1 (6 bases). The CDR3 covers 15 residues. CDR1 is SNHLY, CDR2 FYNNEI, per germline. V was pared by 7 bases and J by 4 bases, with 16 bases between.

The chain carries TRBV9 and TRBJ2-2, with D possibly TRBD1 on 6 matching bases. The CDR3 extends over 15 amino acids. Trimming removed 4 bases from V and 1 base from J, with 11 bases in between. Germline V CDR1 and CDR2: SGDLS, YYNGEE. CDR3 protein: CASSQRQENTGELFF. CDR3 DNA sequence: TGTGCCAGCAGCCAGCGACAGGAGAACACCGGGGAGCTGTTTTTT.

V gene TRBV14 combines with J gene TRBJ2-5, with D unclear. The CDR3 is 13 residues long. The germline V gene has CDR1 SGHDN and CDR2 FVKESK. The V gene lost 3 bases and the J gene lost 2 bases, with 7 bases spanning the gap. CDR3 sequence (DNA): TGTGCCAGCAGCCAGTGGGCGCAAGAGACCCAGTACTTC. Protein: CASSQWAQETQYF.

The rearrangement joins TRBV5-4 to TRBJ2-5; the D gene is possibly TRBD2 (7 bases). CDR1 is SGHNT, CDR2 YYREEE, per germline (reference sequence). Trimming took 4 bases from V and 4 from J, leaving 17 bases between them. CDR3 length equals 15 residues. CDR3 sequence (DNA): TGTGCCAGCAGCACATACGGGGGGCGGGGAGAGACCCAGTACTTC. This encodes CASSTYGGRGETQYF.

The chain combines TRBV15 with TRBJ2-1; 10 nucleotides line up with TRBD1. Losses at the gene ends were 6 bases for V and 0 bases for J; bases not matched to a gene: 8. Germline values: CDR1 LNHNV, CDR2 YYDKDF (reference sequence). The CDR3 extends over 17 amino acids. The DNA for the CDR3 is TGTGCCACCAGTGTGGACAGGGGGATAAGCTCCTACAATGAGCAGTTCTTC. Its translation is CATSVDRGISSYNEQFF.